Here is one T cell receptor beta chain with its context. This specimen comes from a study of blood T cell repertoires in COVID-19. J lost 2 bases, V lost 0 bases, and 15 bases had no gene match. This CDR3 contains 19 residues. Germline V gene data show CDR1 as LGHDT and CDR2 as YNNKEL (reference sequence). Participants spanned ages about 18 to 90 years and resided in roughly 26 US areas. All recovered Cohort 3 donors got two negative PCRs, got clearance, or saw symptom resolution. Authors' processing steps: Researchers report that nucleated cell counts were estimated from reference gene primer amplification. Clones were read by immunoSEQ multiplex PCR, and TCRdb kept only the in-frame ones, dropping some. The D gene and trimming were derived from the DNA, and the V and J assignments and clone size from that table. The repertoire holds about 160,000 clones, with roughly 80% as singletons.

This clonotype originated in a woman aged 60-75 years who had recovered from COVID-19. This rearrangement joins TRBV3-1 (or the pseudogene TRBV3-2) to TRBJ2-5; 7 bases fit TRBD2. The sample comprised PBMCs or T cells enriched from blood (not recorded which). The CDR3 is CASSQDIVRAGRLQETQYF. In DNA form, the CDR3 reads TGTGCCAGCAGCCAAGACATTGTACGAGCGGGGCGACTGCAAGAGACCCAGTACTTC.